The 19 T cell receptor beta chains in this list originate from one sample, sequenced in a study of blood T cell repertoires in COVID-19. Using immunoSEQ multiplex PCR, the repertoire was profiled, and TCRdb retains in-frame clones only, with some absent. The sample lists roughly 500,000 clones; around 85% were seen once. The source material was peripheral blood. The receptors were gathered from a human donor in a cohort sampled during active COVID-19.

The V call is TRBV24-1, the J call TRBJ2-7; 10 nucleotides align to TRBD1. V lost 4 bases and J lost 4; bases outside the gene matches: 9. The germline V gene has CDR1 KGHDR and CDR2 SFDVKD. The CDR3 consists of 16 residues. The CDR3 sequence is CATSDRIDRGLYEQYF. CDR3 DNA: TGTGCCACCAGTGACAGGATCGACAGGGGGCTGTACGAGCAGTACTTC.

The chain employs TRBV5-6 and TRBJ2-7; 7 positions agree with TRBD1. Germline trimming cut 5 bases from V and 3 bases from J; bases unmatched to any gene: 11. Germline CDR1 is SGHDT and CDR2 is YYEEEE. CDR3 length: 15 residues. Written as DNA, the CDR3 is TGTGCCAGCAGACCAACAGGGGCAGCTCACTACGAGCAGTACTTC. Its translation is CASRPTGAAHYEQYF.

The chain combines TRBV25-1 with TRBJ2-3, with TRBD2 matching 8 bases. The CDR3 is made up of 18 amino acids. CDR1 and CDR2 (germline): MGHDK, SYGVNS. Trimming cost V 3 bases and J 4 bases; bases outside gene matches: 15. The CDR3 nucleotides are TGTGCCAGCAGTGACGGCTGGTGGACTAGCCATTCCCCAGATACGCAGTATTTT. Protein: CASSDGWWTSHSPDTQYF. The variable domain in full, with the rest retrieved from reference TRBV25-1 and TRBJ2-3, is EADIYQTPRYLVIGTGKKITLECSQTMGHDKMYWYQQDPGMELHLIHYSYGVNSTEKGDLSSESTVSRIRTEHFPLTLESARPSHTSQYLCASSDGWWTSHSPDTQYFGPGTRLTVL.

The chain joins TRBV5-4 to TRBJ2-7; possible D gene TRBD2, 5 bases. This CDR3 contains 16 residues. With 3 bases removed from V and 3 bases from J, the gap between germline ends came to 19 bases. Looked up from germline, CDR1 is SGHNT and CDR2 is YYREEE (reference sequence). In nucleotides, the CDR3 is TGTGCCAGCAGCTCGCAGTCCGGGCCTGCGGGCTACGAGCAGTACTTC. The encoded protein is CASSSQSGPAGYEQYF.

In this sample, this clone turned up once. The V and J genes are TRBV28 and TRBJ1-2; D might be TRBD1 (6 bases). Trimming cost V 3 bases and J 3 bases, with 14 bases left between them. The CDR3 sequence is 15 residues long. The germline V gene encodes CDR1 MDHEN and CDR2 SYDVKM. CDR3: CASSFRDKRYYGYTF. DNA of the CDR3: TGTGCCAGCAGTTTCCGGGACAAACGTTACTATGGCTACACCTTC.

The chain carries TRBV7-9 and TRBJ1-5; 7 bases agree with TRBD1. This CDR3 has 16 residues. After removal of 5 bases from V and 1 base from J, the junction contained 8 bases not matched to a gene. CDR1 is SEHNR and CDR2 is FQNEAQ in the germline V gene (reference sequence). CDR3 residues: CASSPGTEGSNQPQHF. CDR3 DNA: TGTGCCAGCAGCCCAGGGACAGAGGGAAGCAATCAGCCCCAGCATTTT.

This chain joins TRBV7-3 and TRBJ2-1, with 8 positions matching TRBD2. J lost 7 bases, V lost 8 bases, and 10 bases had no gene match. CDR3 size: 14 residues. Germline V gene sequence: CDR1 SGHTA, CDR2 FQGTGA. The CDR3: CASSGAGGLNEQFF. The CDR3 nucleotides read TGTGCCAGCTCCGGGGCGGGAGGATTGAATGAGCAGTTCTTC. Based on the CDR3 plus reference TRBV7-3 and TRBJ2-1, the full variable domain is GAGVSQTPSNKVTEKGKYVELRCDPISGHTALYWYRQSLGQGPEFLIYFQGTGAADDSGLPNDRFFAVRPEGSVSTLKIQRTERGDSAVYLCASSGAGGLNEQFFGPGTRLTVL.

This chain connects TRBV28 to TRBJ2-1; 13 nucleotides align to TRBD2. The CDR3 is 17 amino acids. V shed 6 bases and J 5 bases; nucleotides not matched to a gene: 10. Looked up from germline, CDR1 is MDHEN and CDR2 is SYDVKM. The CDR3: CASSAETSGRLNNEQFF. CDR3 DNA sequence: TGTGCCAGCAGCGCCGAGACTAGCGGGAGGCTTAACAATGAGCAGTTCTTC.

This chain links TRBV7-6 with TRBJ2-3; TRBD2 matches at 7 bases. Germline-derived CDR1 and CDR2 are SGHVS and FNYEAQ. With 3 bases clipped from V and 6 bases from J, the junction kept 9 bases outside the gene matches. The CDR3 consists of 15 residues. CDR3 coding DNA: TGTGCCAGCAGCTTTCCTAGCGGCAGTAGTGATACGCAGTATTTT. This translates into CASSFPSGSSDTQYF.

The V gene is TRBV12-3 or TRBV12-4, the J gene TRBJ2-7; possible D gene TRBD1, 5 bases. CDR3 length equals 13 residues. V gave up 5 bases and J gave up 10 bases, with 18 bases separating them. CDR3: CASSNYPRQGQYF. CDR3 nucleotides: TGTGCCAGCAGTAATTACCCCCGGCAGGGTCAGTACTTC.

This rearrangement joins TRBV30 to TRBJ2-3, with TRBD2 matching over 9 bases. The CDR3 totals 15 residues. CDR1 is GTSNPN and CDR2 is SVGIG in the germline V gene (reference sequence). The J segment lost 1 base and the V segment lost 0 bases, leaving 2 bases of the junction unmatched. DNA for the CDR3: TGTGCCTGGAGTGTAATAGCGGGAGGCACAGATACGCAGTATTTT. Protein product: CAWSVIAGGTDTQYF.

This clone has just a few counts. The genes are TRBV5-8 and TRBJ1-2; 8 bases line up with TRBD1. Per the germline V gene, CDR1 is SGHTS and CDR2 is YDEGEE. Trimming took 3 bases from V and 9 from J; bases not matched to a gene: 4. This CDR3 has 12 residues. CDR3 in amino acids: CASSYRTGSYTF. The DNA for the CDR3 is TGTGCCAGCAGCTATCGGACAGGGAGCTACACCTTC. Looking up the rest from reference TRBV5-8 and TRBJ1-2 gives the full variable domain: EAGVTQSPTHLIKTRGQQATLRCSPISGHTSVYWYQQALGLGLQFLLWYDEGEERNRGNFPPRFSGRQFPNYSSELNVNALELEDSALYLCASSYRTGSYTFGSGTRLTVV.

The chain carries TRBV10-3 and TRBJ1-2; TRBD1 agrees at 9 bases. J was trimmed by 2 bases and V by 10 bases; bases with no gene match: 14. The CDR3 covers 16 residues. Germline CDR1 is ENHRY and CDR2 is SYGVKD. Here the CDR3 reads CATVPGQGMVNYGYTF. The CDR3 DNA is TGTGCCACCGTCCCGGGACAGGGAATGGTGAACTATGGCTACACCTTC.

The genes are TRBV20-1 and TRBJ2-1, with a tentative D call TRBD2 (5 bases). Germline CDR1 DFQATT, CDR2 SNEGSKA (reference sequence). Trimming shortened V by 3 bases and J by 5 bases, and 14 bases separated the two germline ends. This CDR3 has 14 amino acids. This CDR3 is CSASPSGGNNEQFF. The DNA of the CDR3 is TGCAGTGCTAGTCCCAGCGGAGGAAACAATGAGCAGTTCTTC.

The chain carries TRBV6-5 and TRBJ1-2; TRBD1 is a possible D gene (6 bases). The germline V gene encodes CDR1 MNHEY and CDR2 SVGAGI. CDR3 length equals 13 residues. V lost 0 bases and J 8 bases, leaving 10 bases between the germline ends. DNA of the CDR3: TGTGCCAGCAGTTACTCGAGGGGGGGCGGCTACACCTTC. Translating it yields CASSYSRGGGYTF.

The J gene is TRBJ2-3, the V gene TRBV20-1; 7 nucleotides match TRBD2. Germline V gives CDR1 DFQATT, CDR2 SNEGSKA (reference sequence). Unmatched junction bases numbered 3, after V lost 3 bases and J lost 3 bases. This CDR3 region has 13 residues. CDR3 sequence reads: CSASGLGTDTQYF. CDR3 DNA sequence: TGCAGTGCTAGTGGACTAGGTACAGATACGCAGTATTTT.

This clone was counted a single time. The chain employs TRBV19 and TRBJ2-1; TRBD2 agrees at 11 bases. The CDR3 has 15 amino acids. V lost 6 bases and J lost 8; bases outside the gene matches: 9. The germline V gene has CDR1 LNHDA and CDR2 SQIVND (reference sequence). Written as DNA, the CDR3 is TGTGCCAGTAGAGGGGCTAGCGGGAGGAGGGATGAGCAGTTCTTC. Protein sequence: CASRGASGRRDEQFF.

With regard to this clone: This same CDR3 is encoded by further DNA sequences in the sample. The chain has TRBV12-5 and TRBJ1-5; D remains unclear. CDR3 size: 13 residues. Germline V gives CDR1 LGHNT, CDR2 FRNRAP. V was cut by 1 base and J by 3 bases, with 4 bases left in between. DNA for the CDR3: TGTGCTAGTGGTTTGGCTTACAATCAGCCCCAGCATTTT. Protein: CASGLAYNQPQHF.

This clone was observed a handful of times. This rearrangement joins TRBV19 to TRBJ1-4; 9 bases line up with TRBD1. The junction had 10 bases not matched to a gene; V was cut back by 4 bases and J by 7 bases. The CDR3 is 16 residues long. The germline gives CDR1 LNHDA, CDR2 SQIVND (reference sequence). The CDR3 protein is CASSTGQGGDTEKLFF. The CDR3 DNA follows: TGTGCCAGTAGTACGGGACAGGGAGGTGATACTGAAAAACTGTTTTTT. The full variable domain, with the rest looked up from reference TRBV19 and TRBJ1-4, is DGGITQSPKYLFRKEGQNVTLSCEQNLNHDAMYWYRQDPGQGLRLIYYSQIVNDFQKGDIAEGYSVSREKKESFPLTVTSAQKNPTAFYLCASSTGQGGDTEKLFFGSGTQLSVL.